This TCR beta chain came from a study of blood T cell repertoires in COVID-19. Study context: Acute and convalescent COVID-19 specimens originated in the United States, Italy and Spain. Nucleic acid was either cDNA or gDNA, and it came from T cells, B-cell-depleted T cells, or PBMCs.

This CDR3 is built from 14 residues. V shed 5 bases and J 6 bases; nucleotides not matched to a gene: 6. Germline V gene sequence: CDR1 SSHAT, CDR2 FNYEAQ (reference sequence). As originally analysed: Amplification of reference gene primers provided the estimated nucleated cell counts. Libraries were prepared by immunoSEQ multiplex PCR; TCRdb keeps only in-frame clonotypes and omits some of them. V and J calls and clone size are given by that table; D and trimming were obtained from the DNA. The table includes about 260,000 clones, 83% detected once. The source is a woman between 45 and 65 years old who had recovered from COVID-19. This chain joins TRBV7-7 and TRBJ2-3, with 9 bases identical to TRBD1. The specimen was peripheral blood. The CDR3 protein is CASSPNRGLDTQYF. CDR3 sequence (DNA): TGTGCCAGCAGCCCCAACAGGGGGCTTGATACGCAGTATTTT. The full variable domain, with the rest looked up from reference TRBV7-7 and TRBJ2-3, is GAGVSQSPRYKVTKRGQDVTLRCDPISSHATLYWYQQALGQGPEFLTYFNYEAQPDKSGLPSDRFSAERPEGSISTLTIQRTEQRDSAMYRCASSPNRGLDTQYFGPGTRLTVL.